These 20 T cell receptor beta chains came from one sample sequenced in a study of tumor-infiltrating lymphocytes in oesophageal squamous cell carcinoma. TCRdb itself ran the PCR reads through MiXCR, one entry per CDR3 protein. The sample includes under 20,000 distinct CDR3 sequences, 35% to 45% of them seen just once. Input material: esophageal tumor tissue. The receptor source for this set is a male donor with esophageal squamous cell carcinoma.

This clonotype has a count of ten or more. J is TRBJ1-2 and V is TRBV12-3 or TRBV12-4; D gene ambiguous. V lost 3 bases and J lost 8, with 22 bases in between. CDR3 length equals 16 residues. Here the CDR3 DNA reads TGTGCCAGCAGTTTTACCGTAGGAGATCCGGGTGGCGGCTACACCTTC. Amino acid sequence: CASSFTVGDPGGGYTF.

The count of this clonotype is one. This chain joins TRBV7-6 and TRBJ2-2, with 7 positions matching TRBD2. CDR3 length: 17 residues. With V trimmed by 1 base and J by 2 bases, 7 bases remained unmatched. Germline lookup yields CDR1 SGHVS and CDR2 FNYEAQ. In nucleotides, the CDR3 is TGTGCCAGCAGCTTAGAATGGCTAGCGGTAAACACCGGGGAGCTGTTTTTT. Its translation is CASSLEWLAVNTGELFF.

This clonotype came up many times. The V call is TRBV27, the J call TRBJ2-7, with 7 bases matching TRBD1. The CDR3 extends over 14 amino acids. After removal of 5 bases from V and 2 bases from J, the junction contained 6 bases not matched to a gene. Germline lookup yields CDR1 MNHEY and CDR2 SMNVEV (reference sequence). CDR3 nucleotide sequence: TGTGCCAGCAGTACGAACAGGGGTGCCTACGAGCAGTACTTC. Translating gives CASSTNRGAYEQYF.

The chain recombines TRBV7-6 with TRBJ1-2; 8 bases align to TRBD1. J gave up 3 bases and V 6 bases, and 9 bases lay outside the gene matches. Germline V gene lookup returns CDR1 SGHVS and CDR2 FNYEAQ. This CDR3 comprises 15 residues. The CDR3 DNA reads TGTGCCAGCAGTAATGCAGGGGGCGCTGACTATGGCTACACCTTC. It specifies CASSNAGGADYGYTF.

As concerns this clonotype: Mismatch with germline at one junction end may stem from a read error. The chain links TRBV12-3 or TRBV12-4 to TRBJ1-2; D not certain. This CDR3 contains 13 residues. The CDR3 sequence: CASKRQAYSPLHF. The CDR3 DNA sequence: TGTGCCAGCAAACGCCAGGCATATTCACCCCTCCACTTC.

The chain has TRBV6-6 and TRBJ2-5; TRBD1 aligns across 10 bases. The CDR3 contains 17 residues. V shed 1 base and J 11 bases; nucleotides not matched to a gene: 16. CDR1 is MNHNY and CDR2 is SVGAGI in the germline V gene (reference sequence). CDR3 protein: CASSYFTGTGVYNEQYF. The CDR3 coding sequence is TGTGCCAGCAGTTACTTCACCGGGACAGGGGTATACAATGAGCAGTACTTC.

The chain links TRBV12-3 or TRBV12-4 to TRBJ2-3; TRBD2 might be the D (5 bases). CDR3 size: 14 residues. The V gene lost 4 bases and the J gene lost 0 bases, with 8 bases spanning the gap. CDR3 region: CASSYQRSTDTQYF. In DNA, the CDR3 is TGTGCCAGCAGTTACCAGCGGAGCACAGATACGCAGTATTTT.

There are many counts of this clonotype. The gene calls are TRBV11-2 and TRBJ2-2, with TRBD1 as a possible D gene (5 bases). V was cut by 1 base and J by 6 bases, with 9 bases left in between. Germline CDR1 and CDR2: SGHAT and FQNNGV. CDR3 length: 14 amino acids. The CDR3: CASSLGGASGELFF. CDR3 DNA: TGTGCCAGCAGCTTAGGGGGCGCATCCGGGGAGCTGTTTTTT. Variable domain in full (rest from reference TRBV11-2 and TRBJ2-2): EAGVAQSPRYKIIEKRQSVAFWCNPISGHATLYWYQQILGQGPKLLIQFQNNGVVDDSQLPKDRFSAERLKGVDSTLKIQPAKLEDSAVYLCASSLGGASGELFFGEGSRLTVL.

This clonotype was seen many times. This sequence may be a read error, since a much larger clone differs from it by one base. The chain joins TRBV7-2 to TRBJ2-7; 8 bases fit TRBD1. Germline-derived CDR1 and CDR2 are SGHTA and FQGNSA. This CDR3 comprises 13 residues. V dropped 4 bases and J dropped 7; count of bases not matched to a gene: 6. CDR3 coding DNA: TGTGCCAGCAGCTCCGACAGGGGCGGGGAGCAGTACTTC. Protein product: CASSSDRGGEQYF.

The chain has TRBV7-8 and TRBJ2-5; D gene ambiguous. The J call is in doubt because the DNA end fits TRBJ2-1 better. The CDR3 is 13 residues long. Germline CDR1 SGHVS, CDR2 FQNEAQ. The DNA for the CDR3 is TGTGCCAGCAGCTTTTCACAGAACAATGAGCAGTTCTTC. Translation gives CASSFSQNNEQFF.

V usage is TRBV7-3 and J usage is TRBJ2-5; D call uncertain. Germline CDR1 reads SGHTA; CDR2 reads FQGTGA. Between the trimmed V and J ends, which lost 5 bases and 1 base, there was a span of 11 bases. The length of the CDR3 is 14 residues. The CDR3 coding sequence is TGTGCCAGCAGCCCCACCGGCCTCCAAGAGACCCAGTACTTC. Translation: CASSPTGLQETQYF.

This clonotype was recorded at least ten times. V usage is TRBV10-3 and J usage is TRBJ2-7; D is possibly TRBD1 or TRBD2 (6 bases each). V was pared by 10 bases and J by 6 bases, with 16 bases between. The CDR3 sequence is 12 residues long. Germline CDR1 is ENHRY and CDR2 is SYGVKD. CDR3 in DNA: TGTGCCACCGGGTACGGGGGCGGCGAGCAGTACTTC. Protein: CATGYGGGEQYF.

The rearrangement uses TRBV6-1 and TRBJ2-4; D gene uncertain. The DNA end is more similar to TRBJ1-2, so the J call may be wrong. The CDR3 contains 10 residues. CDR1 is MNHNS and CDR2 is SASEGT in the germline V gene. The CDR3 bases are TGTGCCAGCAGTTACCCTGGCTACACCTTC. Protein sequence: CASSYPGYTF.

This clonotype was counted many times. This sequence joins TRBV24-1 and TRBJ2-3; 8 positions agree with TRBD1. Germline V gene data show CDR1 as KGHDR and CDR2 as SFDVKD. Trimming cost V 4 bases and J 3 bases; bases outside gene matches: 5. The CDR3 spans 15 residues. The DNA for the CDR3 is TGTGCCACCAGTGAAAGACAGGGGATGACAGATACGCAGTATTTT. This gives the protein CATSERQGMTDTQYF.

The gene calls are TRBV7-3 and TRBJ2-1; no reliable D call. The CDR3 contains 15 residues. Germline lookup yields CDR1 SGHTA and CDR2 FQGTGA. V lost 1 base and J 4 bases, leaving 11 bases between the germline ends. Here the CDR3 reads CASSLNPGPYNEQFF. The CDR3 region has the DNA TGTGCCAGCAGCTTAAACCCCGGACCATACAATGAGCAGTTCTTC.

This clonotype was counted at least ten times. The rearrangement links TRBV28 to TRBJ1-1, with 7 bases fitting TRBD1. The CDR3 runs 14 residues. Germline V gene data show CDR1 as MDHEN and CDR2 as SYDVKM. The V segment lost 3 bases and the J segment 3 bases; nucleotides outside the gene matches: 4. The chain's CDR3 is CASSLTGQYTEAFF. The CDR3, as DNA: TGTGCCAGCAGTTTGACGGGACAGTACACTGAAGCTTTCTTT.

The V call is TRBV7-2, the J call TRBJ2-3, with D perhaps matching TRBD2 (5 bases). The J call is uncertain, as TRBJ2-5 better fits the DNA end. The CDR3 is made up of 14 amino acids. Germline V lookup: CDR1 SGHTA, CDR2 FQGNSA. The CDR3 nucleotides read TGTGCCAGCAGCTTAGATCGGGGATCGGAGACCCAGTACTTC. Amino acid sequence: CASSLDRGSETQYF.

As concerns this clonotype: The limits of the CDR3 on the DNA are not certain, so only TCRdb's listed CDR3 is given. The chain couples TRBV7-3 to TRBJ2-4; TRBD2, as called in the table, went unchecked against the DNA. CDR1 and CDR2 (germline): SGHTA, FQGTGA. Termini included, the CDR3 measures 20 amino acids. The CDR3 here is CASSWSSGGRLPNLRAVLRF.

The chain uses TRBV6-6 and TRBJ2-5; 9 positions agree with TRBD1. The last part of the DNA fits TRBJ2-1 better; the J call may be wrong. The germline gives CDR1 MNHNY, CDR2 SVGAGI (reference sequence). The CDR3 is 15 residues long. The CDR3 sequence is CASSYTGTGSNEQFF. DNA for the CDR3: TGTGCCAGCAGTTACACCGGGACAGGGAGCAATGAGCAGTTCTTC.

This clonotype was counted a single time. Because the CDR3's place on the DNA is in doubt, the DNA is left out and the CDR3 is given as listed by TCRdb. This rearrangement joins TRBV7-3 to TRBJ2-6; the table's D call TRBD1 went unverified against the DNA. The germline V gene has CDR1 SGHTA and CDR2 FQGTGA. The CDR3 length equals 17 residues, ends included. CDR3: CASTNPGTGLLRAVLRF.